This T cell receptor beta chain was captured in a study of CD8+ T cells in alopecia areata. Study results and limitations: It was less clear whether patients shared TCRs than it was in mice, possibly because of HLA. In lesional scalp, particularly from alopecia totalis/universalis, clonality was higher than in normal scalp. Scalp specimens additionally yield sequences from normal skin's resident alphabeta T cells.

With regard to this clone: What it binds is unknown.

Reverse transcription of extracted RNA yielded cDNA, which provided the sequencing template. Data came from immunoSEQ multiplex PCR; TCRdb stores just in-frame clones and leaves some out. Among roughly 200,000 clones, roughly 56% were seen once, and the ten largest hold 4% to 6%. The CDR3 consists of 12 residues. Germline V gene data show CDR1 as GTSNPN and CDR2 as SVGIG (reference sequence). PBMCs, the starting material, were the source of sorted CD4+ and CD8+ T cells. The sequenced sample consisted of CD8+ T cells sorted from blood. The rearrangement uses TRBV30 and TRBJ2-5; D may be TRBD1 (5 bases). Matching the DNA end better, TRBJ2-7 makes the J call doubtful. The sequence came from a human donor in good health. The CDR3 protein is CAWNQGSYEQYF. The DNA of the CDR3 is TGTGCCTGGAATCAGGGATCCTACGAGCAGTACTTC.